Sequencing of this TCR beta chain was carried out in a study of shared clonotypes between healthy human individuals. The germline V gene has CDR1 SEHNR and CDR2 FQNEAQ (reference sequence). CDR3 length: 12 residues. The V segment lost 7 bases and the J segment 12 bases; nucleotides outside the gene matches: 9. The test was conducted at deep level. Data came from immunoSEQ multiplex PCR; TCRdb stores just in-frame clones and leaves some out. The table includes around 990,000 clones, around three quarters detected once. The TCR was taken from a man younger than 30 in good health. Some clones in this sample may be carry-over from other donors' samples. The sequencing input was memory CD4+ T cells from PBMCs. Indicated subset: CD45RA-negative fraction. This chain links TRBV7-9 with TRBJ2-1; 7 bases fit TRBD2. CDR3 in DNA: TGTGCCAGCACCATCGGGGGGACTGGGCAGTTCTTC. Translation gives CASTIGGTGQFF. Supplemented by reference TRBV7-9 and TRBJ2-1, the full variable domain reads DTGVSQNPRHKITKRGQNVTFRCDPISEHNRLYWYRQTLGQGPEFLTYFQNEAQLEKSRLLSDRFSAERPKGSFSTLEIQRTEQGDSAMYLCASTIGGTGQFFGPGTRLTVL.